In its sample, the clone carrying this T cell receptor beta chain was seen once. Its cognate antigen is unknown. Following culture for roughly 10 days, CD4+ T cells were isolated. Two-dose vaccination with either BNT162b2 or mRNA-1273 was given to the participants. These data belong to a study of vaccination effects on CD4 cells after COVID-19. Libraries were prepared by immunoSEQ multiplex PCR; TCRdb keeps only in-frame clonotypes and omits some of them. The table includes 70,000 or so clones, roughly 75% detected once. Sequences were derived from CD4+ T cells from PBMCs cultured without peptide, sampled after COVID-19 vaccination. The source of this sequence is a human donor who received a COVID-19 vaccine.

The CDR3 coding sequence is TGTGCCAGCAGCTCGACAGCGTCGTTCTTTAATGAAAAACTGTTTTTT. It codes for CASSSTASFFNEKLFF. This rearrangement joins TRBV5-6 to TRBJ1-4; the D gene is possibly TRBD1 (5 bases). This CDR3 comprises 16 residues. The germline V and J ends were trimmed by 3 bases and 4 bases, with 16 bases remaining between them. CDR1 and CDR2 (germline): SGHDT, YYEEEE. Based on the CDR3 plus reference TRBV5-6 and TRBJ1-4, the full variable domain is DAGVTQSPTHLIKTRGQQVTLRCSPKSGHDTVSWYQQALGQGPQFIFQYYEEEERQRGNFPDRFSGHQFPNYSSELNVNALLLGDSALYLCASSSTASFFNEKLFFGSGTQLSVL.